Included here is one T cell receptor (beta chain) sequence, with context. Seattle's enrolled individuals joined amid active infection and were then monitored longitudinally. The data originate from a study of blood T cell repertoires in COVID-19. Study context: Sites across the United States, Italy and Spain contributed samples from acute and convalescent COVID-19.

Study processing details: Amplified reference gene primers provided the basis for estimating nucleated cell counts. This table comes from immunoSEQ multiplex PCR, and its TCRdb copy is limited to in-frame clones, with some not included. The DNA was the basis for D and trimming; V, J and clone size are from that table. Of hundreds of thousands of clones listed, around 90% are singletons. The source of this sequence is a woman aged 45-65 years with COVID-19, enrolled during active disease. The material sequenced was peripheral blood.

In DNA form, the CDR3 reads TGTGCCAGCAGTGCAGACAGGGCAGCGGAGACCCAGTACTTC. Its protein is CASSADRAAETQYF. The chain links TRBV2 to TRBJ2-5; 7 bases are a match to TRBD1. This CDR3 is built from 14 residues. Germline loops: CDR1 SNHLY, CDR2 FYNNEI. With V trimmed by 4 bases and J by 5 bases, 7 bases remained unmatched.